These 20 T cell receptor beta chains originate from one sample sequenced in a study of OX40 agonist ivuxolimab in advanced cancers. Generated by immunoSEQ multiplex PCR, the TCRdb table keeps only in-frame clones and is missing some. The data show 100,000 to 150,000 clones, with around 93% seen just once and 0.8% to 1% held by the top ten. The specimen comprised CD4+ or CD8+ T cells sorted from blood, sampled in a trial of the OX40 agonist ivuxolimab. The receptors come from an adult with an advanced solid tumor such as melanoma, head and neck, liver or kidney cancer.

V usage is TRBV7-2 and J usage is TRBJ2-7; D perhaps matches TRBD1 (6 bases). V shed 9 bases and J shed 0 bases, with 12 bases lying between them. CDR3 size: 13 residues. The germline V gene encodes CDR1 SGHTA and CDR2 FQGNSA. The CDR3 sequence: CASQWTASYEQYF. Written as DNA, the CDR3 is TGTGCCAGTCAGTGGACAGCCTCCTACGAGCAGTACTTC.

The chain uses TRBV15 and TRBJ2-1, with 16 bases lining up with TRBD2. The CDR3 spans 20 residues. Germline V gene data show CDR1 as LNHNV and CDR2 as YYDKDF (reference sequence). After removal of 1 base from V and 0 bases from J, the junction contained 6 bases not matched to a gene. CDR3 region: CATSRGLGLAGGSSYNEQFF. CDR3 bases: TGTGCCACCAGCAGAGGGCTGGGACTAGCGGGAGGGAGCTCCTACAATGAGCAGTTCTTC.

The rearrangement uses TRBV28 and TRBJ2-1, with 7 positions matching TRBD2. After removal of 3 bases from V and 10 bases from J, the junction contained 9 bases not matched to a gene. The CDR3 has 14 residues. Germline values: CDR1 MDHEN, CDR2 SYDVKM. DNA for the CDR3: TGTGCCAGCAGTTTGGGGGGGACCGTTCAGGAGCAGTTCTTC. Amino acids: CASSLGGTVQEQFF. Looking up the rest from reference TRBV28 and TRBJ2-1 gives the full variable domain: DVKVTQSSRYLVKRTGEKVFLECVQDMDHENMFWYRQDPGLGLRLIYFSYDVKMKEKGDIPEGYSVSREKKERFSLILESASTNQTSMYLCASSLGGTVQEQFFGPGTRLTVL.

The J gene is TRBJ1-5, the V gene TRBV19; 9 nucleotides align to TRBD1. The CDR3 totals 14 residues. The ends lost 5 bases at V and 6 bases at J; junction bases unmatched: 5. In germline, CDR1 is LNHDA, CDR2 SQIVND (reference sequence). Here the CDR3 DNA reads TGTGCCAGTAGTGGGGGACAGGGCCTTCAGCCCCAGCATTTT. It specifies CASSGGQGLQPQHF. The complete variable domain, with remaining parts taken from reference TRBV19 and TRBJ1-5, reads DGGITQSPKYLFRKEGQNVTLSCEQNLNHDAMYWYRQDPGQGLRLIYYSQIVNDFQKGDIAEGYSVSREKKESFPLTVTSAQKNPTAFYLCASSGGQGLQPQHFGDGTRLSIL.

A single count supports this clone. The chain combines TRBV6-5 with TRBJ1-3, with a possible D match to TRBD1 (5 bases). Germline V gene sequence: CDR1 MNHEY, CDR2 SVGAGI. CDR3 length equals 15 residues. With 6 bases removed from V and 0 bases from J, the gap between germline ends came to 12 bases. The CDR3 protein is CASRQQALSGNTIYF. For the CDR3, the DNA is TGTGCCAGCAGGCAACAGGCCCTCTCTGGAAACACCATATATTTT.

This clone was seen once. The chain recombines TRBV25-1 with TRBJ2-3, with D uncertain. Per the germline V gene, CDR1 is MGHDK and CDR2 is SYGVNS. CDR3 length equals 14 residues. V lost 6 bases to trimming and J lost 0 bases, with 10 bases between them. CDR3 sequence reads: CASSLTESTDTQYF. The CDR3 nucleotides read TGTGCCAGCAGCCTAACAGAGAGCACAGATACGCAGTATTTT. Drawing the rest from reference TRBV25-1 and TRBJ2-3, the complete variable domain is EADIYQTPRYLVIGTGKKITLECSQTMGHDKMYWYQQDPGMELHLIHYSYGVNSTEKGDLSSESTVSRIRTEHFPLTLESARPSHTSQYLCASSLTESTDTQYFGPGTRLTVL.

The V call is TRBV7-9, the J call TRBJ1-2, with TRBD1 matching 7 bases. The germline V gene encodes CDR1 SEHNR and CDR2 FQNEAQ (reference sequence). The V and J ends lost 4 bases and 4 bases, in that order; junction bases with no gene match: 6. The CDR3 is 14 amino acids. CDR3 residues: CASSSTGLGYGYTF. The CDR3 DNA is TGTGCCAGCAGCTCGACAGGGTTGGGCTATGGCTACACCTTC.

This chain joins TRBV25-1 and TRBJ1-3, with 9 nucleotides matching TRBD1. The CDR3 length is 17 residues. With 2 bases clipped from V and 0 bases from J, the junction kept 5 bases outside the gene matches. CDR1 and CDR2 (germline): MGHDK, SYGVNS. The CDR3 sequence is CASSEGGTGISGNTIYF. CDR3 coding DNA: TGTGCCAGCAGTGAAGGAGGGACAGGGATCTCTGGAAACACCATATATTTT. Filled out from reference TRBV25-1 and TRBJ1-3, the complete variable domain reads EADIYQTPRYLVIGTGKKITLECSQTMGHDKMYWYQQDPGMELHLIHYSYGVNSTEKGDLSSESTVSRIRTEHFPLTLESARPSHTSQYLCASSEGGTGISGNTIYFGEGSWLTVV.

The chain links TRBV28 to TRBJ2-1, with D possibly being TRBD2 (6 bases). V lost 2 bases and J 8 bases, leaving 10 bases between the germline ends. This CDR3 has 13 residues. Germline assignment: CDR1 MDHEN and CDR2 SYDVKM. CDR3 sequence (DNA): TGTGCCAGCAGTTTAAGGTCGGGAGATGAGCAGTTCTTC. This gives the protein CASSLRSGDEQFF.

Regarding this clone: This CDR3 is also generated by other DNA sequences in the sample. The gene calls are TRBV18 and TRBJ1-5; 9 bases fit TRBD1. V lost 0 bases, J lost 4 bases, and 1 base stayed unmatched. CDR1 is KGHSH and CDR2 is LQKENI in the germline V gene. This CDR3 is 15 amino acids long. For the CDR3, the DNA is TGTGCCAGCTCACCACCGGGACAGGGAAATCAGCCCCAGCATTTT. It encodes CASSPPGQGNQPQHF.

CDR3 residues: CASRASGSSYEQYF. The CDR3 nucleotides are TGTGCCAGCAGGGCGAGCGGGAGCAGCTACGAGCAGTACTTC. The chain is built from TRBV6-1 and TRBJ2-7; TRBD2 agrees at 8 bases. Germline CDR1 is MNHNS and CDR2 is SASEGT. CDR3 length: 14 residues. V gave up 6 bases and J gave up 3 bases; unmatched junction bases: 7.

The chain couples TRBV4-1 to TRBJ2-7; D is unresolved. This CDR3 has 14 residues. V lost 0 bases and J lost 4, with 10 bases in between. The germline gives CDR1 MGHRA, CDR2 YSYEKL. The CDR3: CASSQEVGAYEQYF. Written as DNA, the CDR3 is TGCGCCAGCAGCCAAGAAGTTGGCGCGTACGAGCAGTACTTC.

The V and J genes are TRBV18 and TRBJ2-2; 9 bases are a match to TRBD1. Germline-derived CDR1 and CDR2 are KGHSH and LQKENI. V was pared by 6 bases and J by 0 bases, with 2 bases of the junction left unmatched. The CDR3 is 15 residues long. In DNA, the CDR3 is TGTGCCAGCTCTGGACAGGGGTCGAACACCGGGGAGCTGTTTTTT. Translated: CASSGQGSNTGELFF.

V and J are TRBV19 and TRBJ1-2; weak D call: TRBD1 (5 bases). Looked up from germline, CDR1 is LNHDA and CDR2 is SQIVND (reference sequence). Trimming stripped 9 bases from V and 6 bases from J, with 17 bases between. This CDR3 contains 13 residues. Here the CDR3 reads CARGGKGENGYTF. As DNA, the CDR3 is TGTGCCAGGGGGGGGAAAGGTGAAAATGGCTACACCTTC.

Concerning this clone itself: This sample includes further DNA sequences coding for the same CDR3. The chain uses TRBV7-8 and TRBJ1-2; D perhaps matches TRBD1 (5 bases). The CDR3 is made up of 12 amino acids. Trimming stripped 10 bases from V and 4 bases from J, with 13 bases between. Germline V gene data show CDR1 as SGHVS and CDR2 as FQNEAQ. The CDR3 coding sequence is TGTGCCACGGGACGGCCGGTCTATGGCTACACCTTC. Translated: CATGRPVYGYTF.

The chain has TRBV29-1 and TRBJ2-2; a possible D gene is TRBD1 (5 bases). Germline V gives CDR1 SQVTM, CDR2 ANQGSEA. Trimming removed 5 bases from V and 4 bases from J, with 20 bases in between. This CDR3 has 16 residues. CDR3 sequence (DNA): TGCAGCGTTACAGGTCGTTCTTCGCCGCCCACCGGGGAGCTGTTTTTT. It codes for CSVTGRSSPPTGELFF.

The chain combines TRBV9 with TRBJ2-1; TRBD2 matches at 8 bases. Trimming took 2 bases from V and 10 from J; bases not matched to a gene: 8. Germline V gene lookup returns CDR1 SGDLS and CDR2 YYNGEE. The CDR3 has 14 amino acids. CDR3 in amino acids: CASSVPTTGGEQFF. The CDR3 nucleotides are TGTGCCAGCAGCGTTCCCACTACGGGGGGGGAGCAGTTCTTC.

The J gene is TRBJ2-7, the V gene TRBV12-5; possibly TRBD1 or TRBD2 for D (5 bases each). Trimming removed 5 bases from V and 7 bases from J, with 15 bases in between. The CDR3 extends over 13 amino acids. The V gene's germline CDR1 is LGHNT and CDR2 FRNRAP. This CDR3 reads CASGIDSSGEQYF. CDR3 DNA: TGTGCTAGTGGTATCGACAGTTCGGGGGAGCAGTACTTC.

The rearrangement joins TRBV6-5 to TRBJ1-1; D is possibly TRBD1 (5 bases). This CDR3 has 13 residues. The V end lost 2 bases, the J end lost 4 bases, and 8 bases lay between the germline ends. Per the germline V gene, CDR1 is MNHEY and CDR2 is SVGAGI. This CDR3 is CASSYRGGTEAFF. As DNA, the CDR3 is TGTGCCAGCAGTTACAGGGGAGGCACTGAAGCTTTCTTT.

The genes are TRBV2 and TRBJ2-3; no clear D. The V gene lost 4 bases and the J gene lost 0 bases, with 8 bases spanning the gap. Germline loops: CDR1 SNHLY, CDR2 FYNNEI. This CDR3 comprises 14 residues. CDR3: CASSANPSTDTQYF. CDR3 coding DNA: TGTGCCAGCAGTGCTAACCCTAGCACAGATACGCAGTATTTT.